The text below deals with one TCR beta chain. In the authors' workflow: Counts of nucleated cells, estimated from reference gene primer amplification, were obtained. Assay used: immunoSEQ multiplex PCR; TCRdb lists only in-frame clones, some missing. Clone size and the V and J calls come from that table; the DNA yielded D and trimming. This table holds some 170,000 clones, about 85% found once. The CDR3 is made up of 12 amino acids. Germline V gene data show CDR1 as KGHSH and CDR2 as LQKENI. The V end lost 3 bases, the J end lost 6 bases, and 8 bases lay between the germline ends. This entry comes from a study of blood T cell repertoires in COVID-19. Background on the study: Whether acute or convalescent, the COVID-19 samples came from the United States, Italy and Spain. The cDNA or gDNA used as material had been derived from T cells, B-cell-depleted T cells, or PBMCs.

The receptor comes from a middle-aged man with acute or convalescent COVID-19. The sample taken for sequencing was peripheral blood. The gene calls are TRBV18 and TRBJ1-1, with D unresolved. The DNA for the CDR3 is TGTGCCAGCTCACCGAGGTTAGCTGAAGCTTTCTTT. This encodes CASSPRLAEAFF.